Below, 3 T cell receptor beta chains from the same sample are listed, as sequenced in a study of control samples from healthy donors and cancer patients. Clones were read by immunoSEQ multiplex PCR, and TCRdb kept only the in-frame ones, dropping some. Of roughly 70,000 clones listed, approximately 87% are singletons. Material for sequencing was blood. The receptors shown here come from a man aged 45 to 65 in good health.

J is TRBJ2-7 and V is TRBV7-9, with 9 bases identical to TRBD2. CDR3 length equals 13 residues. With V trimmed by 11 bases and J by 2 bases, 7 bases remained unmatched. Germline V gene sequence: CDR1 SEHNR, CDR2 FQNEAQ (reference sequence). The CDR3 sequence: CAAGGTATYEQYF. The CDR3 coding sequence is TGTGCCGCGGGAGGGACAGCGACCTACGAGCAGTACTTC.

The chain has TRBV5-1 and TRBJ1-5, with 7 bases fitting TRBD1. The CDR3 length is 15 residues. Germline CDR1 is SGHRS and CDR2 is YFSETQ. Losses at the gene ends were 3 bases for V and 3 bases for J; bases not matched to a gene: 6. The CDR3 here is CASSWQGGNNQPQHF. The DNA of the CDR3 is TGCGCCAGCAGCTGGCAGGGGGGAAACAATCAGCCCCAGCATTTT.

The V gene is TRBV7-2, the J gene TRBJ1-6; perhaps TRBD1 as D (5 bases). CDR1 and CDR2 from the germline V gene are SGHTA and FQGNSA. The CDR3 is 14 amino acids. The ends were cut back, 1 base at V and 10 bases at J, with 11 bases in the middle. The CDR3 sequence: CASSLGGNGSPLHF. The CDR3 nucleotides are TGTGCCAGCAGCTTAGGGGGGAATGGGTCACCCCTCCACTTT.